This is a list of T cell receptor beta chains from one sample in a study of blood T cell repertoires in COVID-19. Clones were read by immunoSEQ multiplex PCR, and TCRdb kept only the in-frame ones, dropping some. Among under 400,000 clones listed, 80% to 90% were seen once. The sample comprised PBMCs or T cells enriched from blood (not recorded which). These receptors were collected from a woman in her thirties or forties with acute COVID-19. Each CDR3 is given without its conserved first and last residue. The D gene is left open where the match is weak.

J	D	V	CDR3
TRBJ1-6	.	TRBV4-1	ASSQDQFSGPLH
TRBJ1-1	.	TRBV5-1	ASSQTGSTTEAF
TRBJ1-1	TRBD1	TRBV9	ASSGGTGVVSSEAF
TRBJ1-2	TRBD1	TRBV27	ASSFTGTGGSVGYT
TRBJ2-3	TRBD2	TRBV6-2/TRBV6-3	ASSLFRFSGTSTQY
TRBJ1-1	.	TRBV27	ASSQDSWGPNTEAF
TRBJ2-2	.	TRBV4-2	ASSQGGANTGELF
TRBJ2-1	.	TRBV4-1	ASSPPLGQGILAGGNEQF
TRBJ1-5	.	TRBV9	ASSVGRGQPQH
TRBJ1-2	.	TRBV7-8	ASSSRLGQTRHNYGYT
TRBJ1-2	.	TRBV5-1	ASSFAGTQYGYT
TRBJ1-2	.	TRBV19	ASGGYGYT
TRBJ2-2	.	TRBV25-1	ASSGTGYTGELF
TRBJ2-2	TRBD2	TRBV29-1	SVESREARGTGELF
TRBJ1-4	.	TRBV7-9	ASSSTGTPNEKLF
TRBJ2-7	.	TRBV18	ASSPTGGSTYAQY
TRBJ1-4	.	TRBV10-3	AISDLATNEKLF
TRBJ1-3	.	TRBV6-5	ASSYSNAGAGNTIY
TRBJ2-5	TRBD2	TRBV19	ASSPLGLAGIQETQY
TRBJ1-2	.	TRBV29-1	SVVFLWDIYGYT
TRBJ1-3	.	TRBV14	ASSPLPGSGNTIY
TRBJ1-2	.	TRBV11-2	ASSPGGGYT
TRBJ1-4	.	TRBV5-1	ASSPMMTGTNEKLF